This T cell receptor (beta chain) emerged from a study of beta chain features in type 1 diabetes. In the study overall: When patients were set against healthy donors, age, gender and cell yields were similar.

Overall study results and limits: PCR might show a preference for shorter templates, equally across patients and controls. When cDNA is sequenced, cells with high TCR expression could be over-represented.

Expressed TCRB transcripts were sequenced because the entire RNA isolate underwent reverse transcription. This table comes from immunoSEQ multiplex PCR, and its TCRdb copy is limited to in-frame clones, with some not included. The table lists approximately 44,000 clones, around 50% of them singletons. This clone was seen a single time. The antigen is undetermined. This CDR3 is also generated by other DNA sequences in the sample. This receptor was taken from a woman younger than 35 in good health. Sequencing was performed on Tregs from blood.

The CDR3 loop is CASSPNRGRTDTQYF. The CDR3 region has the DNA TGTGCCAGCTCACCAAACAGGGGGCGCACAGATACGCAGTATTTT. The genes are TRBV18 and TRBJ2-3, with TRBD1 identical over 9 bases. Germline V gene data show CDR1 as KGHSH and CDR2 as LQKENI. V shed 2 bases, J shed 1 base, and the junction held 1 base outside the gene matches. This CDR3 is built from 15 residues.